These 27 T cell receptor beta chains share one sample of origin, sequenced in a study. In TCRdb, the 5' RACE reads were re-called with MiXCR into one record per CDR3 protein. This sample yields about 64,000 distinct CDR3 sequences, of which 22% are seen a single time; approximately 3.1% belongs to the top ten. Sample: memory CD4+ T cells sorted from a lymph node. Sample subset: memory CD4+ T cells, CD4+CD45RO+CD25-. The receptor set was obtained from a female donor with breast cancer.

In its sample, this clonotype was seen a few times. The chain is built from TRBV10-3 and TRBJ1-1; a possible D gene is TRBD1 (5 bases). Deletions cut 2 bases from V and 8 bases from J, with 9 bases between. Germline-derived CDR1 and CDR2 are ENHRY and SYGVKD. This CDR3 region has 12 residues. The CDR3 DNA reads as TGTGCCATCAGTGAGCGCAGGGAGGAAGCTTTCTTT. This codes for CAISERREEAFF.

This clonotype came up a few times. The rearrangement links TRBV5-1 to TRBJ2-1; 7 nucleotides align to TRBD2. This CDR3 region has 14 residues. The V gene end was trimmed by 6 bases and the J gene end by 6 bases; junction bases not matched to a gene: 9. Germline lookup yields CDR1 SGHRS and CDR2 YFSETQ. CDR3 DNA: TGCGCCAGCAATAGCGGGTCAGGAAGCAATGAGCAGTTCTTC. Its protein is CASNSGSGSNEQFF.

CDR3 amino acids: CASRTGTLLGEEQFF. CDR3 coding DNA: TGCGCCAGCAGAACCGGGACTTTGCTGGGGGAAGAGCAGTTCTTC. The chain carries TRBV5-1 and TRBJ2-1; D might be TRBD2 (6 bases). The length of the CDR3 is 15 residues. V was pared by 5 bases and J by 10 bases, with 22 bases between. Per the germline V gene, CDR1 is SGHRS and CDR2 is YFSETQ.

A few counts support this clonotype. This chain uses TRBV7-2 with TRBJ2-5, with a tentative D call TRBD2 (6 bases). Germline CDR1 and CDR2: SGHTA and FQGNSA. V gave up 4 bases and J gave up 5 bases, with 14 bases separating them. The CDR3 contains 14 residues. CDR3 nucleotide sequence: TGTGCCAGCAGCTCATACTCCGGAGGGGAGACCCAGTACTTC. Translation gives CASSSYSGGETQYF.

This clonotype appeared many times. The chain's CDR3 is CASSSSGGRQETQYF. DNA for the CDR3: TGTGCCAGCAGCTCCTCAGGGGGCCGCCAAGAGACCCAGTACTTC. The genes are TRBV7-3 and TRBJ2-5, with TRBD1 matching over 8 bases. CDR1 and CDR2 from the germline V gene are SGHTA and FQGTGA. J lost 1 base, V lost 4 bases, and 5 bases had no gene match. The CDR3 loop spans 15 amino acids.

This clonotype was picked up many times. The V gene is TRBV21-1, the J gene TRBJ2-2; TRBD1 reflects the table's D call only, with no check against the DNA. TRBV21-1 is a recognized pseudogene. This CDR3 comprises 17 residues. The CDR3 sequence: CASRSQSGTGVTGELFF. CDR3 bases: TGTGCCAGCAGATCTCAGTCCGGGACAGGGGTGACCGGGGAGCTGTTTTTT.

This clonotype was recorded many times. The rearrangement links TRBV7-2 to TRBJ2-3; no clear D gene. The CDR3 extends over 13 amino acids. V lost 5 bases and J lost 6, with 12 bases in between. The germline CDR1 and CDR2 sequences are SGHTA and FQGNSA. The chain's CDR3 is CASSTPIADTQYF. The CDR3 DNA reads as TGTGCCAGCAGCACCCCGATCGCGGATACGCAGTATTTT.

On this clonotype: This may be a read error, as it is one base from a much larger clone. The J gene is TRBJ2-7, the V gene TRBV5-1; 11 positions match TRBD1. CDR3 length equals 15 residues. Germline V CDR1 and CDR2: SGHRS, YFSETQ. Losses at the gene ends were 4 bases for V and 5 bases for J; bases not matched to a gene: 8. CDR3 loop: CASSERRDRGDEQYF. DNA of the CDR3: TGCGCCAGCAGCGAAAGGAGGGACAGGGGGGACGAGCAGTACTTC.

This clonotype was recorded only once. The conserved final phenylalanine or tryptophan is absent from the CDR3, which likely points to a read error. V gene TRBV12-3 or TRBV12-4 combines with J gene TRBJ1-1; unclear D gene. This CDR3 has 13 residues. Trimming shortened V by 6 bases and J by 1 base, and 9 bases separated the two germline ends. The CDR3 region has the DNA TGTGCCAGCAGCCTTGCGGGGAACACTGAAGCTTTCCTT. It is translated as CASSLAGNTEAFL.

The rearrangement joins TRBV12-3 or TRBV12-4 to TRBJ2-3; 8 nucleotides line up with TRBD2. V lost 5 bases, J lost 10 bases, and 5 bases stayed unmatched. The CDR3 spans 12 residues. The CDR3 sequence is CASSPGLAAQYF. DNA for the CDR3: TGTGCCAGCAGTCCCGGACTAGCTGCGCAGTATTTT.

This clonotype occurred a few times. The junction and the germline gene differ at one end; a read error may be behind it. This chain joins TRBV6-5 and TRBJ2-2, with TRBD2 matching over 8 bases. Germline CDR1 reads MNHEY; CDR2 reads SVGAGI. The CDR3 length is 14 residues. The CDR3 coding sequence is TGTGCCAGCAGTTCCCTGCGGGGGGCGAGGGAGCTGCTTTTT. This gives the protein CASSSLRGARELLF.

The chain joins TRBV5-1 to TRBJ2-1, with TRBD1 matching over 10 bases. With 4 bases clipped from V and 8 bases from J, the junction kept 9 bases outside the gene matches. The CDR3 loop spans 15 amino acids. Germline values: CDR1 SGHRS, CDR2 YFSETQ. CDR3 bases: TGCGCCAGCAGCCGACCGGGACAGGGGCACGATGAGCAGTTCTTC. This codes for CASSRPGQGHDEQFF.

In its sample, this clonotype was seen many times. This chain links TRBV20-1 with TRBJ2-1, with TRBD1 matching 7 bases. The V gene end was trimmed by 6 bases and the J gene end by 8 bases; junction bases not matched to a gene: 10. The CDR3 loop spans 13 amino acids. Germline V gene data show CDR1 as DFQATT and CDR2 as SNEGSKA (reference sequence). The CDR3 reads CSAPSRGGDEQFF. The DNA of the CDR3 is TGCAGTGCCCCCTCTAGAGGGGGCGATGAGCAGTTCTTC.

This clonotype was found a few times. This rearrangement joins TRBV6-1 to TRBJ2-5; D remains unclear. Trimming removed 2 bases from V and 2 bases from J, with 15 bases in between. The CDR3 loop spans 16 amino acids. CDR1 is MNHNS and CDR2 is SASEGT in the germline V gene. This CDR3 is CASSELKDTPQETQYF. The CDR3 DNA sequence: TGTGCCAGCAGTGAATTGAAAGACACTCCGCAAGAGACCCAGTACTTC.

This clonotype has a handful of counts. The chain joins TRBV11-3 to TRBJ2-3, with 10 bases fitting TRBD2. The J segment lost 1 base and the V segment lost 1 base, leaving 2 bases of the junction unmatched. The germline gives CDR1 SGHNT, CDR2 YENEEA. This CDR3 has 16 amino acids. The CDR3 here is CASSLGTSGRTDTQYF. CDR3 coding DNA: TGTGCCAGCAGCTTAGGGACTAGCGGACGCACAGATACGCAGTATTTT.

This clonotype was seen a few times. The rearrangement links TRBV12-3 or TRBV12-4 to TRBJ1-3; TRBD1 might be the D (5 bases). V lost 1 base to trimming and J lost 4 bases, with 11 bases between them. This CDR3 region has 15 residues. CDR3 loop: CASSLDGGFGNTIYF. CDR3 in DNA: TGTGCCAGCAGTTTAGATGGGGGGTTCGGAAACACCATATATTTT.

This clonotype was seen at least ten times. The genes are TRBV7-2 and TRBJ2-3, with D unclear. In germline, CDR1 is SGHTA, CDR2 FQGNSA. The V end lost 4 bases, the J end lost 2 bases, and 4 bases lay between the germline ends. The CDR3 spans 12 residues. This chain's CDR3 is CASSYFTDTQYF. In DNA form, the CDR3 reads TGTGCCAGCAGCTACTTCACAGATACGCAGTATTTT.

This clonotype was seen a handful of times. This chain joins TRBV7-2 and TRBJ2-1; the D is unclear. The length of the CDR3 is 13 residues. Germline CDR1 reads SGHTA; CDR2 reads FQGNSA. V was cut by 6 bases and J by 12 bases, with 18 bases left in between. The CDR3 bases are TGTGCCAGCAGACCGTTGTTGGGCCTTGGGCAGTTCTTC. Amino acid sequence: CASRPLLGLGQFF.

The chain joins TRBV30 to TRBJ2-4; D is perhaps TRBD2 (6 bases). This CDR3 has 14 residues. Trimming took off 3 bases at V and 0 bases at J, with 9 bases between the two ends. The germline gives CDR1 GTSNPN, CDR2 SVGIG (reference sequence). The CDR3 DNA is TGTGCCTGGAGCACGGGACTAGCCAAAAACATTCAGTACTTC. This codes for CAWSTGLAKNIQYF.

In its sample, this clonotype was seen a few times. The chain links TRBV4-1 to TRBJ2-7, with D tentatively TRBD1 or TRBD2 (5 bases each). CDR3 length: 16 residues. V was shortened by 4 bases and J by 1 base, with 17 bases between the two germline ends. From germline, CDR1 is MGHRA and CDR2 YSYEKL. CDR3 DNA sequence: TGCGCCAGCAGCCTCCGAGGGCCGGGACCTTCCTACGAGCAGTACTTC. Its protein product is CASSLRGPGPSYEQYF.

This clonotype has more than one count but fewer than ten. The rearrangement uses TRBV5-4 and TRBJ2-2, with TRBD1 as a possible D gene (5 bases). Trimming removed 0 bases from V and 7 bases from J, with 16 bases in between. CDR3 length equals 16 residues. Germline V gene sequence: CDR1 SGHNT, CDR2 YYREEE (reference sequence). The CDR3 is CASSLAGAQRNGELFF. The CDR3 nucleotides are TGTGCCAGCAGCTTGGCTGGGGCTCAACGGAACGGGGAGCTGTTTTTT.

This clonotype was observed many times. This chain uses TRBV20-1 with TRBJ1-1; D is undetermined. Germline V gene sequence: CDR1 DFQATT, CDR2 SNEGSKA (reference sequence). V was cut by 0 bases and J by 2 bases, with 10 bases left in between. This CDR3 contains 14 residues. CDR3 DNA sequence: TGCAGTGCTAGAGAGTGGGCCCTCAACACTGAAGCTTTCTTT. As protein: CSAREWALNTEAFF.

The CDR3: CAISTTGGEQYF. The CDR3 bases are TGTGCCATCAGCACCACAGGGGGGGAGCAGTACTTC. The chain is built from TRBV10-3 and TRBJ2-7, with 8 bases lining up with TRBD1. The CDR3 has 12 residues. J was trimmed by 7 bases and V by 6 bases; bases with no gene match: 5. In germline, CDR1 is ENHRY, CDR2 SYGVKD.

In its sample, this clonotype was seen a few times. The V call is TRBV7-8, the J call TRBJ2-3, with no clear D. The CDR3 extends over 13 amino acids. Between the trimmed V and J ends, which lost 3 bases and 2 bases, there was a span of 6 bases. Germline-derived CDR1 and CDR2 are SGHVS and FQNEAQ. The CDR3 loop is CASSFTITDTQYF. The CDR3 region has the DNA TGTGCCAGCAGCTTTACAATCACAGATACGCAGTATTTT.

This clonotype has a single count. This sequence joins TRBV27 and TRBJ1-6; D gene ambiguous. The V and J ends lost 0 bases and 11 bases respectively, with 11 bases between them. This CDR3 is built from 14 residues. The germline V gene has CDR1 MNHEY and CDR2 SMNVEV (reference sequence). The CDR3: CASSLSRPRPPLHF. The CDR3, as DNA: TGTGCCAGCAGTTTATCGAGGCCCCGACCACCCCTCCACTTT.

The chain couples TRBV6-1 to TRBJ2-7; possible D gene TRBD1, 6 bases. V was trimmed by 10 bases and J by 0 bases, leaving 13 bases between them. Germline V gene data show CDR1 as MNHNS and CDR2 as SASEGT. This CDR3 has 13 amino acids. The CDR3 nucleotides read TGTGCCACCCGGGACATTCCCTCCTACGAGCAGTACTTC. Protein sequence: CATRDIPSYEQYF.

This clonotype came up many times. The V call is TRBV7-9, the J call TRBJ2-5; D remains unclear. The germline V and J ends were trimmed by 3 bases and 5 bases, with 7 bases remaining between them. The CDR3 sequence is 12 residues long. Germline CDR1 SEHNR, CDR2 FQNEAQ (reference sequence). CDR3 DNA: TGTGCCAGCAGCTTTGGTCGGGAGACCCAGTACTTC. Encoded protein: CASSFGRETQYF.